This T cell receptor beta chain was identified during a study of radiotherapy plus CTLA-4 blockade in lung cancer. Study in general: With 31% of patients having disease control, objective responses were seen in roughly 19%.

Here immunoSEQ multiplex PCR was the method, and the copy in TCRdb shows in-frame clones only, minus some. Of some 37,000 clones in the sample, 60% to 75% were seen once. The CDR3 is 16 amino acids. The trim removed 3 bases at V and 2 bases at J, leaving 4 bases unmatched. Per germline, CDR1 SGHTA and CDR2 FQGNSA. The J gene is TRBJ1-2, the V gene TRBV7-2; TRBD1 matches at 12 bases. The origin of this receptor is a human donor with non-small cell lung cancer who had stable disease on radiotherapy plus ipilimumab. Sequencing was performed on peripheral blood, taken from a patient treated with radiotherapy plus ipilimumab. CDR3 protein: CASSFGTGGANYGYTF. The CDR3 DNA is TGTGCCAGCAGCTTTGGGACAGGGGGCGCCAACTATGGCTACACCTTC.